These 25 T cell receptor beta chains share one sample of origin, sequenced in a study of T cells in women clearing cervical HPV infection. This table comes from immunoSEQ multiplex PCR, and its TCRdb copy is limited to in-frame clones, with some not included. Its table lists approximately 35,000 clones. What was sequenced was blood buffy coat. Every receptor here comes from a woman between 18 and 69 years old with a cervical HPV16 infection that either progressed to CIN3+ or cleared (not recorded which).

Of note for this clone: The read ends 3 residues early relative to the CDR3; the germline J gene fills the gap. V gene TRBV19 combines with J gene TRBJ2-6; the D is unclear. Trimming removed 4 bases from V and 0 bases from J, with 22 bases in between. CDR3 length: 20 amino acids. Germline V gene sequence: CDR1 LNHDA, CDR2 SQIVND (reference sequence). The CDR3 spells CASSNWAARPRRSGANVLTF. The sequenced CDR3 bases are TGTGCCAGTAGTAATTGGGCAGCCCGTCCACGCCGCTCTGGGGCCAACGTC.

Details on this clone: The read gets to within 3 residues of the CDR3 end, and the germline J gene fills in the rest. This chain connects TRBV19 to TRBJ1-2; 7 nucleotides match TRBD1. From germline, CDR1 is LNHDA and CDR2 SQIVND (reference sequence). The CDR3 has 17 residues. Trimming took 1 base from V and 4 from J; bases not matched to a gene: 12. Incomplete CDR3 DNA: TGTGCCAGTAGTATAGGCGAAGGGGGCACCCCTGGCTATGGC. Translation: CASSIGEGGTPGYG. The full CDR3 protein reads CASSIGEGGTPGYGYTF. Combining the CDR3 with reference TRBV19 and TRBJ1-2 gives the whole variable domain DGGITQSPKYLFRKEGQNVTLSCEQNLNHDAMYWYRQDPGQGLRLIYYSQIVNDFQKGDIAEGYSVSREKKESFPLTVTSAQKNPTAFYLCASSIGEGGTPGYGYTFGSGTRLTVV.

Turning to this clone: Read sequence stops 3 residues before the CDR3 end, and the germline J gene provides the missing end. The chain employs TRBV2 and TRBJ2-3; 9 bases agree with TRBD1. The CDR3 is made up of 13 amino acids. The germline gives CDR1 SNHLY, CDR2 FYNNEI. The CDR3 loop reads CASSRDREETQYF. CDR3 DNA (partial): TGTGCCAGCAGTAGGGACAGGGAGGAGACG.

Comments on this clone: The read terminates 3 residues before the CDR3 end, so the remaining end is supplied by the germline J gene. This sequence joins TRBV30 and TRBJ2-1, with no clear D. There are 13 residues in the CDR3. The germline CDR1 and CDR2 sequences are GTSNPN and SVGIG (reference sequence). Trimming removed 0 bases at V and 5 bases at J, with 8 bases between. CDR3 DNA, as far as it was read: TGTGCCTGGAGTGTACTCCTTGACAATGAG. Amino acid sequence: CAWSVLLDNE. The full CDR3 protein reads CAWSVLLDNEQFF.

About this clone itself: The CDR3 end lies 3 residues beyond the end of the read and is filled in from the germline J gene. The chain carries TRBV4-2 and TRBJ2-3; 7 bases map to TRBD2. Per the germline V gene, CDR1 is LGHNA and CDR2 is YNFKEQ. The length of the CDR3 is 15 residues. Trimming cost V 5 bases and J 6 bases; bases outside gene matches: 11. CDR3 DNA (partial): TGTGCCAGCAGCTCCGGGACTACGGGCGGGGATACG. It yields the protein CASSSGTTGGDT. The CDR3 in its entirety is CASSSGTTGGDTQYF.

In the case of this clone: Coverage ceases 3 residues before the CDR3 finishes, and the germline J gene fills in the end. The genes are TRBV7-4 and TRBJ2-4, with 7 bases fitting TRBD1. Germline loops: CDR1 SGHVT, CDR2 SQSDAQ. The CDR3 sequence is 16 residues long. Incomplete CDR3 DNA: TGTGCCAGCAGCTTAACCTCCACAGGGGAAGTGGTTGGT. Protein product: CASSLTSTGEVVG. The full CDR3 protein is CASSLTSTGEVVGQYF.

As regards this clone: The CDR3 extends 3 residues past the end of the read, so its final part is completed from the germline J gene. The chain couples TRBV20-1 to TRBJ2-5; 7 nucleotides match TRBD2. V was pared by 1 base and J by 4 bases, with 18 bases of the junction left unmatched. This CDR3 is 18 amino acids long. Per the germline V gene, CDR1 is DFQATT and CDR2 is SNEGSKA (reference sequence). CDR3: CSARGPRRRAGSRETQYF. The sequenced CDR3 bases are TGCAGTGCTAGAGGACCCCGCAGAAGAGCGGGGAGTAGAGAGACC.

Details on this clone: Coverage ceases 3 residues before the CDR3 finishes, and the germline J gene fills in the end. The chain uses TRBV30 and TRBJ1-6; D ambiguous. V gave up 0 bases and J gave up 0 bases, with 6 bases separating them. The CDR3 is 15 residues long. CDR1 is GTSNPN, CDR2 SVGIG, per germline (reference sequence). The CDR3 DNA, read in part, is TGTGCCTGGAGTGTACAGAGCTCCTATAATTCACCC. Encoded protein: CAWSVQSSYNSP. The whole CDR3 sequence is CAWSVQSSYNSPLHF.

As regards this clone: The DNA ends 3 residues before the CDR3 does, and the rest of the CDR3 is filled in from the germline J gene. The gene calls are TRBV2 and TRBJ2-7, with TRBD1 identical over 8 bases. Unmatched junction bases numbered 9, after V lost 8 bases and J lost 6 bases. The CDR3 loop spans 13 amino acids. Per germline, CDR1 SNHLY and CDR2 FYNNEI. The CDR3 loop is CASDPGQAGEQYF. The DNA read from the CDR3 is TGTGCCAGCGACCCGGGACAGGCAGGCGAG.

To note about this clone: The CDR3 goes on 3 residues after the read ends, and that part is filled in from the germline J gene. The rearrangement uses TRBV7-3 and TRBJ2-3, with a tentative D call TRBD1 (5 bases). The length of the CDR3 is 13 residues. From germline, CDR1 is SGHTA and CDR2 FQGTGA. Partial CDR3 DNA: TGTGCCAGCAGCTTAGACAGATCTCAGCCG. Translated, it gives CASSLDRSQP. The entire CDR3 is CASSLDRSQPQYF.

Regarding this clone: The read finishes 3 residues shy of the CDR3 end, and the germline J gene is used to complete it. The chain joins TRBV5-6 to TRBJ1-2; the D gene is possibly TRBD1 (5 bases). The CDR3 is 14 amino acids. Germline V gene lookup returns CDR1 SGHDT and CDR2 YYEEEE. The sequenced CDR3 bases are TGTGCCAGCAGCTTCGGGCAGGGTGCGGGGGGC. Translation gives CASSFGQGAGG. The whole CDR3 sequence is CASSFGQGAGGYTF.

For this clone: The CDR3 end lies 3 residues beyond the end of the read and is filled in from the germline J gene. The chain recombines TRBV23-1 with TRBJ2-2; D is unclear. TRBV23-1 is an ORF; its function is uncertain. Trimming pared 3 bases from V and 0 bases from J, leaving 8 bases between. The CDR3 runs to 15 residues. The CDR3 loop reads CASSQGQANTGELFF. The DNA read from the CDR3 is TGCGCCAGCAGTCAGGGCCAGGCGAACACCGGGGAG.

As regards this clone: Read coverage stops 3 residues before the CDR3 terminus; the germline J gene supplies the remainder. The chain couples TRBV2 to TRBJ2-7; 9 bases agree with TRBD2. Germline-derived CDR1 and CDR2 are SNHLY and FYNNEI. V shed 2 bases, J shed 0 bases, and the junction held 11 bases outside the gene matches. This CDR3 has 18 residues. Here the CDR3 reads CASSERGSGGSSSYEQYF. CDR3 DNA (partial): TGTGCCAGCAGTGAAAGAGGGAGCGGGGGGTCGAGCTCCTACGAG. Combining the CDR3 with reference TRBV2 and TRBJ2-7 gives the whole variable domain EPEVTQTPSHQVTQMGQEVILRCVPISNHLYFYWYRQILGQKVEFLVSFYNNEISEKSEIFDDQFSVERPDGSNFTLKIRSTKLEDSAMYFCASSERGSGGSSSYEQYFGPGTRLTVT.

As to this clone: The CDR3 goes on 3 residues after the read ends, and that part is filled in from the germline J gene. V gene TRBV19 combines with J gene TRBJ1-2; 7 positions agree with TRBD1. The CDR3 has 14 residues. Per the germline V gene, CDR1 is LNHDA and CDR2 is SQIVND (reference sequence). The V gene end was trimmed by 3 bases and the J gene end by 5 bases; junction bases not matched to a gene: 6. CDR3 DNA, as far as it was read: TGTGCCAGTAGTATTGACAGGGTAACGTATGGC. This gives the protein CASSIDRVTYG. The CDR3 in its entirety is CASSIDRVTYGYTF.

Comment on this clone: The read is 3 residues too short to cover the CDR3 end, so that end is filled in from the germline J gene. This sequence joins TRBV7-6 and TRBJ2-7, with TRBD2 matching 9 bases. Germline V gives CDR1 SGHVS, CDR2 FNYEAQ. This CDR3 contains 13 residues. J was trimmed by 3 bases and V by 6 bases; bases with no gene match: 3. CDR3 DNA (partial): TGTGCCAGCAGTAATAGCGGGGGCTACGAG. As protein: CASSNSGGYE. The full CDR3 reads CASSNSGGYEQYF. The full variable domain, its missing parts supplied by reference TRBV7-6 and TRBJ2-7, is GAGVSQSPRYKVTKRGQDVALRCDPISGHVSLYWYRQALGQGPEFLTYFNYEAQQDKSGLPNDRFSAERPEGSISTLTIQRTEQRDSAMYRCASSNSGGYEQYFGPGTRLTVT.

Remarks on this clone: The read ends 3 residues shy of where the CDR3 ends; the end is completed using the germline J gene. This chain connects TRBV7-6 to TRBJ2-2; D gene unclear. The CDR3 consists of 15 residues. Per the germline V gene, CDR1 is SGHVS and CDR2 is FNYEAQ. The V and J ends lost 1 base and 5 bases respectively, with 11 bases between them. This chain's CDR3 is CASSLESTRTGELFF. CDR3 DNA, as far as it was read: TGTGCCAGCAGCTTAGAAAGTACTCGGACCGGGGAG.

A note on this clone: Read sequence stops 3 residues before the CDR3 end, and the germline J gene provides the missing end. This rearrangement joins TRBV6-2 or TRBV6-3 to TRBJ2-5; D is undetermined. The germline CDR1 and CDR2 sequences are MNHEY and SVGEGT. The CDR3 loop spans 15 amino acids. With 2 bases removed from V and 5 bases from J, the gap between germline ends came to 15 bases. The CDR3 bases that were read are TGTGCCAGCAGTTACCCAGGCTCCAAATGGGAGACC. Translating it yields CASSYPGSKWET. The full CDR3 is CASSYPGSKWETQYF.

As for this clone: The read comes to an end 3 residues before the CDR3 does, leaving the germline J gene to fill in the end. J is TRBJ1-6 and V is TRBV20-1, with a weak D call TRBD1 (5 bases). Germline V lookup: CDR1 DFQATT, CDR2 SNEGSKA (reference sequence). This CDR3 region has 16 residues. The V end was cut by 0 bases, the J end by 2 bases, with 11 bases between. The CDR3 loop is CSARDYLQAYNSPLHF. The CDR3 DNA, read in part, is TGCAGTGCTAGAGATTACCTACAGGCCTATAATTCACCC.

Remarks on this clone: The sequenced fragment ends 3 residues before the CDR3 boundary, so the rest is inferred from the germline J gene. The J gene is TRBJ2-1, the V gene TRBV12-3 or TRBV12-4, with D tentatively TRBD2 (5 bases). The CDR3 is 12 residues long. V lost 4 bases and J 9 bases, leaving 10 bases between the germline ends. CDR3 bases read: TGTGCCAGCAGTTGGCGGGCCCGTGAG. Amino acids: CASSWRARE. In full, the CDR3 is CASSWRAREQFF.

On this clone: The read ends 3 residues shy of where the CDR3 ends; the end is completed using the germline J gene. V and J are TRBV30 and TRBJ2-1; 7 nucleotides line up with TRBD2. J gave up 6 bases and V 4 bases, and 15 bases lay outside the gene matches. This CDR3 spans 16 amino acids. CDR1 is GTSNPN and CDR2 is SVGIG in the germline V gene (reference sequence). The CDR3 sequence: CAWTLLPGLPRNEQFF. Partial CDR3 DNA: TGTGCCTGGACCCTACTGCCGGGACTACCGCGCAATGAG.

As for this clone: The read ends 3 residues before the CDR3 terminus; that terminus is restored from the germline J gene. This chain connects TRBV19 to TRBJ2-2, with 9 bases aligning to TRBD1. V dropped 3 bases and J dropped 0; count of bases not matched to a gene: 8. This CDR3 is built from 18 residues. Germline-derived CDR1 and CDR2 are LNHDA and SQIVND (reference sequence). The sequenced part of the CDR3 DNA is TGTGCCAGTAGTATCCGGGACAGGGTTTATACGAACACCGGGGAG. Translating gives CASSIRDRVYTNTGE. The full CDR3 protein reads CASSIRDRVYTNTGELFF.

The sequenced CDR3 bases are TGTGCCAGCTCCCCGGGACAGGCCGGGGTTGATACC. Protein sequence: CASSPGQAGVDT. The entire CDR3 sequence reads CASSPGQAGVDTYTF. The chain has TRBV18 and TRBJ1-2; 8 nucleotides align to TRBD1. The read ends 3 residues early relative to the CDR3; the germline J gene fills the gap. The CDR3 totals 15 residues. Germline-derived CDR1 and CDR2 are KGHSH and LQKENI.

As concerns this clone: Read coverage stops 3 residues before the CDR3 terminus; the germline J gene supplies the remainder. V usage is TRBV11-1 and J usage is TRBJ1-1, with TRBD1 as a possible D gene (5 bases). The CDR3 has 15 residues. V dropped 4 bases and J dropped 3 bases, with 15 bases sitting between them. Per germline, CDR1 SGHAT and CDR2 FQDESV (reference sequence). The CDR3 sequence is CASSSARVTDTEAFF. The sequenced CDR3 bases are TGTGCCAGCAGCTCCGCCAGGGTTACAGACACTGAA. The whole variable domain, remainder taken from reference TRBV11-1 and TRBJ1-1, is EAEVAQSPRYKITEKSQAVAFWCDPISGHATLYWYRQILGQGPELLVQFQDESVVDDSQLPKDRFSAERLKGVDSTLKIQPAELGDSAMYLCASSSARVTDTEAFFGQGTRLTVV.

Notes on this clone: The CDR3 end is not reached by the read, which stops 3 residues before it; the germline J gene fills it in. The same CDR3 also results from other DNA sequences found in this sample. The V and J genes are TRBV6-2 or TRBV6-3 and TRBJ2-7; possibly TRBD2 for D (5 bases). Germline assignment: CDR1 MNHEY and CDR2 SVGEGT. Trimming shortened V by 6 bases and J by 4 bases, and 10 bases separated the two germline ends. This CDR3 has 12 residues. The sequenced CDR3 bases are TGTGCCAGCAGGACTACTAGGTACGAG. Its protein product is CASRTTRYE. The full CDR3 reads CASRTTRYEQYF.

About this clone: The DNA ends 3 residues before the CDR3 does, and the rest of the CDR3 is filled in from the germline J gene. The chain is built from TRBV19 and TRBJ2-4; 8 bases align to TRBD2. The CDR3 loop spans 14 amino acids. The germline CDR1 and CDR2 sequences are LNHDA and SQIVND (reference sequence). The CDR3 here is CASNRAGDLYGQYF. The sequenced CDR3 bases are TGTGCCAGTAATCGAGCGGGGGACCTCTATGGT.